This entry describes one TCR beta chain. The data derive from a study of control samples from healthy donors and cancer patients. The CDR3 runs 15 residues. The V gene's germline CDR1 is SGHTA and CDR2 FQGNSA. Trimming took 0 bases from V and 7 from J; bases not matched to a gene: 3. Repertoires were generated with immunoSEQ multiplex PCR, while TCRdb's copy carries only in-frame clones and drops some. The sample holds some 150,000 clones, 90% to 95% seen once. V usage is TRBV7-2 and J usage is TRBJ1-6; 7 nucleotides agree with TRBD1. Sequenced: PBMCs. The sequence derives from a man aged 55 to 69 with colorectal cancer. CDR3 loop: CASSLAPRGNSPLHF. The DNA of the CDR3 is TGTGCCAGCAGCTTAGCGCCCAGGGGGAATTCACCCCTCCACTTT.